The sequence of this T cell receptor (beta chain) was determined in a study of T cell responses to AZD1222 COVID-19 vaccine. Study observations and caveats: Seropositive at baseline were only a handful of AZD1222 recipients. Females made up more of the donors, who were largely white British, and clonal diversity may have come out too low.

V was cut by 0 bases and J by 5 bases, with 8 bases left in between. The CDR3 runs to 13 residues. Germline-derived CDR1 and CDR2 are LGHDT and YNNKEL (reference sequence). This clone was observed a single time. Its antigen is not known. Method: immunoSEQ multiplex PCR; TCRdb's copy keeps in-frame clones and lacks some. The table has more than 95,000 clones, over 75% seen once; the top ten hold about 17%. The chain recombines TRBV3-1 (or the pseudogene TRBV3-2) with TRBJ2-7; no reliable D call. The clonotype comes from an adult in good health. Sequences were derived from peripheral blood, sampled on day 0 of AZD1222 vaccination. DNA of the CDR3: TGTGCCAGCAGCCAAGAACAAAGGCACGAGCAGTACTTC. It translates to CASSQEQRHEQYF.